These T cell receptor beta chains were read from a single sample in a study of T cell clones after liver transplantation. The data were produced by immunoSEQ multiplex PCR, yet TCRdb's version contains in-frame clones alone and is incomplete. The sample lists fewer than 85,000 clones, over 65% occurring once. This specimen consisted of CD4+ T cells from blood, obtained at the 22-month timepoint. The origin of the receptors is a human patient who received a liver transplant. Some of the T cells might come from the graft donor. Both conserved end residues are part of each CDR3. The D gene is left open where the match is weak. Size is stated for part of the rows, as once, few or many counts, or as a class when the clone is expanded.

D: .; size: once; V: TRBV28; J: TRBJ1-2; DNA: TGTGCCGCGACGCTTAACCCCGCCTATGGCTACACCTTC; CDR3: CAATLNPAYGYTF
D: .; size: .; V: TRBV6-1; J: TRBJ2-5; DNA: TGTGCCAGCAGTTCCCAACGGACCCAGTACTTC; CDR3: CASSSQRTQYF
D: TRBD2; size: few; V: TRBV5-5; J: TRBJ2-1; DNA: TGTGCCAGCAGCACTGGACTAGCGGGTTATAATGAGCAGTTCTTC; CDR3: CASSTGLAGYNEQFF
D: .; size: .; V: TRBV6-5; J: TRBJ1-6; DNA: TGTGCCAGCAGTTACTCGAGTGAGAATTCACCCCTCCACTTT; CDR3: CASSYSSENSPLHF
D: TRBD2; size: .; V: TRBV5-1; J: TRBJ2-7; DNA: TGCGCCAGCAGCTTGGTTAGCGGGGGCCTCTCCTACGAGCAGTACTTC; CDR3: CASSLVSGGLSYEQYF
D: .; size: .; V: TRBV6-1; J: TRBJ1-3; DNA: TGTGCCAGCAGTGAGGGGAGCTCTGGAAACACCATATATTTT; CDR3: CASSEGSSGNTIYF
D: .; size: .; V: TRBV2; J: TRBJ2-3; DNA: TGTGCCAGCAGTGAAAGGGGGGCGCGGACAGATACGCAGTATTTT; CDR3: CASSERGARTDTQYF
D: .; size: .; V: TRBV27; J: TRBJ1-1; DNA: TGTGCCAGCAGCATGTCGTCGATGGACACTGAAGCTTTCTTT; CDR3: CASSMSSMDTEAFF
D: .; size: .; V: TRBV6-5; J: TRBJ2-2; DNA: TGTGCCAGCAGTCAAGCGAACACCGGGGAGCTGTTTTTT; CDR3: CASSQANTGELFF
D: .; size: .; V: TRBV2; J: TRBJ2-1; DNA: TGTGCCAGCAGTCAACCCTTAGGCCTCTCCTACAATGAGCAGTTCTTC; CDR3: CASSQPLGLSYNEQFF
D: .; size: few; V: TRBV27; J: TRBJ2-7; DNA: TGTGCCAGCAGCCTTGAACCATGGGAAGGCGAGCAGTACTTC; CDR3: CASSLEPWEGEQYF
D: TRBD1; size: .; V: TRBV28; J: TRBJ2-3; DNA: TGTGCCTCCCATCAGGGGGCTAGCACAGATACGCAGTATTTT; CDR3: CASHQGASTDTQYF
D: .; size: .; V: TRBV13; J: TRBJ2-2; DNA: TGTGCCAGCAGCCGTAATATTGGCGGGGAGCTGTTTTTT; CDR3: CASSRNIGGELFF
D: .; size: .; V: TRBV7-2; J: TRBJ2-7; DNA: TGTGCCAGCAGCTTAACCTACGAGCAGTACTTC; CDR3: CASSLTYEQYF
D: .; size: .; V: TRBV7-9; J: TRBJ2-1; DNA: TGTGCCAGCAGCTTCGTCGACCGATACAATGAGCAGTTCTTC; CDR3: CASSFVDRYNEQFF
D: .; size: few; V: TRBV7-6; J: TRBJ1-6; DNA: TGTGCCAGCAGTTCTGGTCCGAGGGGGGATTCACCCCTCCACTTT; CDR3: CASSSGPRGDSPLHF
D: .; size: .; V: TRBV4-1; J: TRBJ2-7; DNA: TGCGCCAGCAGCCAAGGTATCGGGCAGGTTCTCTACGAGCAGTACTTC; CDR3: CASSQGIGQVLYEQYF
D: .; size: .; V: TRBV27; J: TRBJ1-2; DNA: TGTGCCAGCAGTTTCAGAGGGGGTGAGGGCTACACCTTC; CDR3: CASSFRGGEGYTF
D: .; size: few; V: TRBV5-5; J: TRBJ1-4; DNA: TGTGCCTCAAACTCCGCGGGCCGCGTCGAAAAACTGTTTTTT; CDR3: CASNSAGRVEKLFF
D: .; size: once; V: TRBV25-1; J: TRBJ2-7; DNA: TGTGCCAGCAGTGAAGGTACCTACGAGCAGTACTTC; CDR3: CASSEGTYEQYF
D: .; size: .; V: TRBV6-1; J: TRBJ1-2; DNA: TGTGCCAGCAGGTCCCAGGGTGGAAACTATGGCTACACCTTC; CDR3: CASRSQGGNYGYTF
D: TRBD2; size: few; V: TRBV2; J: TRBJ2-1; DNA: TGTGCCAGCAGTGACCCTAGCGGGGGGAAGAATGAGCAGTTCTTC; CDR3: CASSDPSGGKNEQFF
D: .; size: .; V: TRBV18; J: TRBJ2-5; DNA: TGTGCCAGCTCACCACCGACCACCAGGGAGACCCAGTACTTC; CDR3: CASSPPTTRETQYF
D: .; size: .; V: TRBV5-4; J: TRBJ1-6; DNA: TGTGCCAGCAGCCGACGTGGACAGTTAAATTCACCCCTCCACTTT; CDR3: CASSRRGQLNSPLHF
D: .; size: .; V: TRBV10-2; J: TRBJ1-3; DNA: TGCGCCAGCACCGAGATATCTGGAAACACCATATATTTT; CDR3: CASTEISGNTIYF
D: TRBD2; size: .; V: TRBV9; J: TRBJ2-1; DNA: TGTGCCAGCAGTAGGGGTAGCGGGAGGCGCAATGAGCAGTTCTTC; CDR3: CASSRGSGRRNEQFF
D: TRBD1; size: .; V: TRBV5-1; J: TRBJ1-2; DNA: TGCGCCAGCAGCCGTGGGGACAGGGCCAATGGCTACACCTTC; CDR3: CASSRGDRANGYTF
D: TRBD2; size: .; V: TRBV7-9; J: TRBJ2-7; DNA: TGTGCCAGCAGCTTAGCGTCGAGCGGGGGTTCCTACGAGCAGTACTTC; CDR3: CASSLASSGGSYEQYF
D: TRBD1; size: .; V: TRBV5-8; J: TRBJ2-3; DNA: TGTGCCAGCAGCCCGGGACAGGGGGCCAGGTCAGATACGCAGTATTTT; CDR3: CASSPGQGARSDTQYF
D: .; size: few; V: TRBV7-6; J: TRBJ2-7; DNA: TGTGCCAGCAGCTTCGTGGGGGGGCAGGGGAACGAGCAGTACTTC; CDR3: CASSFVGGQGNEQYF
D: .; size: .; V: TRBV19; J: TRBJ1-1; DNA: TGTGCCAGTAGTCCCTCGCGAGACACTGAAGCTTTCTTT; CDR3: CASSPSRDTEAFF
D: .; size: .; V: TRBV6-1; J: TRBJ2-3; DNA: TGTGCCAGCAGTGAGTGGGGGCGGATTCTCACAGATACGCAGTATTTT; CDR3: CASSEWGRILTDTQYF
D: .; size: .; V: TRBV12-5; J: TRBJ2-3; DNA: TGTGCTAGTGGGGGACCCCCAACAGATACGCAGTATTTT; CDR3: CASGGPPTDTQYF
D: TRBD2; size: few; V: TRBV4-2; J: TRBJ2-3; DNA: TGTGCCAGCAGCCAAGAAGGTGGGCGAGGGACTAGGAGGTATTTT; CDR3: CASSQEGGRGTRRYF
D: .; size: .; V: TRBV9; J: TRBJ2-1; DNA: TGTGCCAGCACATCACCGGGGGTCTCAAATGAGCAGTTCTTC; CDR3: CASTSPGVSNEQFF
D: TRBD1; size: .; V: TRBV27; J: TRBJ1-2; DNA: TGTGCCAGCAGAGTAACCCGGGACAGACATAACTATGGCTACACCTTC; CDR3: CASRVTRDRHNYGYTF
D: TRBD2; size: .; V: TRBV4-3; J: TRBJ2-3; DNA: TGCGCCAGCAGCCACGGAAGTCCGGGAGGGATAGATACGCAGTATTTT; CDR3: CASSHGSPGGIDTQYF
D: TRBD2; size: .; V: TRBV5-4; J: TRBJ2-7; DNA: TGTGCCAGCAGCCCTCGAAGCGGGAGCCTCTCCTACGAGCAGTACTTC; CDR3: CASSPRSGSLSYEQYF
D: .; size: .; V: TRBV4-3; J: TRBJ1-1; DNA: TGCGCCAGCAGCCAGATGCTCAGGACACCCGACACTGAAGCTTTCTTT; CDR3: CASSQMLRTPDTEAFF
D: .; size: .; V: TRBV7-3; J: TRBJ1-1; DNA: TGTGCCAGCAGACAGGCATTGAACACTGAAGCTTTCTTT; CDR3: CASRQALNTEAFF
D: .; size: .; V: TRBV5-4; J: TRBJ2-7; DNA: TGTGCCAGCAGCGGCGGCCTTTTACTCGAGCAGTACTTC; CDR3: CASSGGLLLEQYF
D: .; size: .; V: TRBV10-3; J: TRBJ2-3; DNA: TGTGCCATCGAGTCGGGGGCAGATACGCAGTATTTT; CDR3: CAIESGADTQYF
D: TRBD2; size: .; V: TRBV9; J: TRBJ2-2; DNA: TGTGCCAGCAGTATCCTAGCTAGCGGGAGCACCGGGGAGCTGTTTTTT; CDR3: CASSILASGSTGELFF
D: TRBD2; size: .; V: TRBV27; J: TRBJ2-3; DNA: TGTGCCAGCAGTTTACGGGGGACTAGCGGGGGGCACGATACGCAGTATTTT; CDR3: CASSLRGTSGGHDTQYF
D: .; size: .; V: TRBV28; J: TRBJ2-3; DNA: TGTGCCAGCAGTTCTGAATTAGATACGCAGTATTTT; CDR3: CASSSELDTQYF
D: .; size: .; V: TRBV7-2; J: TRBJ1-4; DNA: TGTGCCAGCAGCTTAGGGTCGTCAACTAATGAAAAACTGTTTTTT; CDR3: CASSLGSSTNEKLFF
D: .; size: .; V: TRBV5-4; J: TRBJ1-6; DNA: TGTGCCAGCAGCATAACAGGGTTTCCTTCACCCCTCCACTTT; CDR3: CASSITGFPSPLHF
D: .; size: few; V: TRBV5-1; J: TRBJ2-3; DNA: TGCGCCAGCGGACCGGGAGGGACAGCTGGCACAGATACGCAGTATTTT; CDR3: CASGPGGTAGTDTQYF
D: .; size: .; V: TRBV6-5; J: TRBJ2-2; DNA: TGTGCCAGCAGTTCCGACTTAAGATATACCGGGGAGCTGTTTTTT; CDR3: CASSSDLRYTGELFF
D: .; size: .; V: TRBV7-3; J: TRBJ2-5; DNA: TGTGCCAGCAGCTTAACTACGGGGTATCGGGAGACCCAGTACTTC; CDR3: CASSLTTGYRETQYF
D: TRBD1; size: .; V: TRBV5-1; J: TRBJ2-7; DNA: TGCGCCAGCAGCTCCAGGACAGGAAGCGAGCAGTACTTC; CDR3: CASSSRTGSEQYF
D: TRBD2; size: many; V: TRBV5-8; J: TRBJ2-7; DNA: TGTGCCATCGGACTAGCGACCTACGAGCAGTACTTC; CDR3: CAIGLATYEQYF
D: .; size: once; V: TRBV9; J: TRBJ2-3; DNA: TGTGCCAGCAGCGCCGAAACAGGGGATACGCAGTATTTT; CDR3: CASSAETGDTQYF